Following are 14 T cell receptor beta chains from one sample sequenced in a study of T cells expressing NK-cell markers. Using the 5' RACE reads, TCRdb records one entry per CDR3 protein without DNA. The data show a few hundred thousand distinct CDR3 sequences, and the top ten clones hold 5% to 5.5%. Sequencing input: blood T cells: a sorted CD56 or NKG2C T cell subset, CD4+ or CD8+ T cells, or bulk PBMC T cells (not recorded which). Receptor source: a man aged 18 to 69 in good health.

The J gene is TRBJ2-3, the V gene TRBV18; checking the TCRdb D call of TRBD1 is not possible without DNA. Germline-derived CDR1 and CDR2 are KGHSH and LQKENI. This CDR3 is built from 15 residues. This CDR3 reads CASSWDRPNTDTQYF.

The rearrangement joins TRBV12-3 or TRBV12-4 to TRBJ2-1. The CDR3 extends over 17 amino acids. CDR3 sequence reads: CASRASWLLPDGNEQFF.

The chain has TRBV7-9 and TRBJ1-2; TCRdb gives TRBD1 as the D gene, but with no DNA this cannot be confirmed. CDR3 length: 14 amino acids. CDR1 is SEHNR and CDR2 is FQNEAQ in the germline V gene (reference sequence). CDR3 in amino acids: CASSPTGVAYGYTF.

The chain links TRBV7-9 to TRBJ2-2; TCRdb's D gene call, TRBD1, goes unchecked for lack of DNA. This CDR3 has 16 amino acids. Germline CDR1 is SEHNR and CDR2 is FQNEAQ (reference sequence). CDR3 in amino acids: CASSLADRANTGELFF.

The rearrangement links TRBV6-1 to TRBJ2-2; TCRdb names TRBD2, which stays unverified in the absence of DNA. The length of the CDR3 is 17 residues. Germline-derived CDR1 and CDR2 are MNHNS and SASEGT. CDR3 in amino acids: CASSRTSGGMNTGELFF.

The chain employs TRBV5-5 and TRBJ2-1; TCRdb gives TRBD2 as the D gene, but with no DNA this cannot be confirmed. Germline values: CDR1 SGHKS, CDR2 YYEKEE (reference sequence). The length of the CDR3 is 18 residues. Here the CDR3 reads CASILSKTSGEQYNEQFF. Based on the CDR3 plus reference TRBV5-5 and TRBJ2-1, the full variable domain is DAGVTQSPTHLIKTRGQQVTLRCSPISGHKSVSWYQQVLGQGPQFIFQYYEKEERGRGNFPDRFSARQFPNYSSELNVNALLLGDSALYLCASILSKTSGEQYNEQFFGPGTRLTVL.

The rearrangement links TRBV12-3 or TRBV12-4 to TRBJ2-1; without DNA, the TCRdb call of TRBD2 cannot be checked. CDR3 length equals 16 residues. The CDR3 protein is CASSWTSGGGSYEQFF.

The genes are TRBV28 and TRBJ1-6. This CDR3 contains 12 residues. Germline CDR1 and CDR2: MDHEN and SYDVKM. CDR3 loop: CASSRMGIRLHF. Filled out from reference TRBV28 and TRBJ1-6, the complete variable domain reads DVKVTQSSRYLVKRTGEKVFLECVQDMDHENMFWYRQDPGLGLRLIYFSYDVKMKEKGDIPEGYSVSREKKERFSLILESASTNQTSMYLCASSRMGIRLHFGNGTRLTVT.

The V gene is TRBV7-8, the J gene TRBJ2-5. Germline assignment: CDR1 SGHVS and CDR2 FQNEAQ. This CDR3 has 15 amino acids. The CDR3 loop is CASSHKNTLQETQYF.

This sequence joins TRBV6-1 and TRBJ2-3. The germline V gene encodes CDR1 MNHNS and CDR2 SASEGT. This CDR3 spans 14 amino acids. CDR3 region: CASSPSFVADTQYF.

The chain has TRBV12-3 or TRBV12-4 and TRBJ2-5; TCRdb's D call, TRBD2, is unchecked because there is no DNA. This CDR3 spans 15 amino acids. The CDR3 loop reads CASSLLAGAQETQYF.

This sequence joins TRBV19 and TRBJ1-2; the D gene TCRdb calls, TRBD1, cannot be checked with no DNA. CDR3 length equals 16 residues. From germline, CDR1 is LNHDA and CDR2 SQIVND (reference sequence). The CDR3 is CASSLQVRGPGYGYTF.

The chain joins TRBV2 to TRBJ2-1. The CDR3 spans 14 residues. The V gene's germline CDR1 is SNHLY and CDR2 FYNNEI. The CDR3 protein is CATSAGGAYNEQFF.

The chain uses TRBV5-1 and TRBJ1-2. This CDR3 contains 14 residues. Germline CDR1 is SGHRS and CDR2 is YFSETQ. The chain's CDR3 is CASSLDSGNYGYTF.